Following are 23 T cell receptor beta chains from one sample sequenced in a study of OX40 agonist ivuxolimab in advanced cancers. The table came from immunoSEQ multiplex PCR; TCRdb's copy has only in-frame clones and leaves some out. The sample includes some 38,000 clones, roughly 90% of them seen just once. The material sequenced was CD4+ or CD8+ T cells sorted from blood, taken in a trial of the OX40 agonist ivuxolimab. Every receptor here comes from an adult with an advanced solid tumor such as melanoma, head and neck, liver or kidney cancer.

The CDR3 coding sequence is TGTGCCACCAGCGGTTCTAGCGGGTCCTACAATGAGCAGTTCTTC. This codes for CATSGSSGSYNEQFF. This chain connects TRBV15 to TRBJ2-1; 8 bases line up with TRBD2. V lost 5 bases and J lost 1; bases outside the gene matches: 4. The length of the CDR3 is 15 residues. CDR1 and CDR2 (germline): LNHNV, YYDKDF (reference sequence).

The sample holds one count of this clone. The chain uses TRBV4-2 and TRBJ2-3; D possibly corresponds to TRBD2 (7 bases). The CDR3 runs 15 residues. Germline lookup yields CDR1 LGHNA and CDR2 YNFKEQ. Trimming took 0 bases from V and 4 from J, leaving 11 bases between them. The CDR3 is CASSQDWGGPDTQYF. The CDR3 nucleotides read TGTGCCAGCAGCCAAGACTGGGGGGGGCCAGATACGCAGTATTTT.

The rearrangement uses TRBV19 and TRBJ2-7; D gene uncertain. In germline, CDR1 is LNHDA, CDR2 SQIVND (reference sequence). The V and J ends lost 2 bases and 7 bases respectively, with 12 bases between them. The CDR3 has 13 residues. CDR3 in amino acids: CASSISGSGEQYF. The CDR3 DNA follows: TGTGCCAGTAGTATATCCGGATCTGGGGAGCAGTACTTC.

The rearrangement uses TRBV9 and TRBJ1-6; the match to TRBD1 covers 7 bases. The germline V gene encodes CDR1 SGDLS and CDR2 YYNGEE. The CDR3 consists of 15 residues. J gave up 7 bases and V 0 bases, and 4 bases lay outside the gene matches. The CDR3 sequence is CASSVAGTENSPLHF. In DNA form, the CDR3 reads TGTGCCAGCAGCGTAGCTGGGACAGAAAATTCACCCCTCCACTTT.

This chain links TRBV28 with TRBJ2-5; tentatively, D is TRBD1 (6 bases). This CDR3 has 14 amino acids. V lost 6 bases and J lost 3, with 14 bases in between. Germline-derived CDR1 and CDR2 are MDHEN and SYDVKM. The CDR3 coding sequence is TGTGCCAGCAGCATGGGGGCGGGTAAAGAGACCCAGTACTTC. As protein: CASSMGAGKETQYF.

The V and J genes are TRBV5-1 and TRBJ2-5, with 13 nucleotides matching TRBD2. V was pared by 3 bases and J by 5 bases, with 7 bases of the junction left unmatched. This CDR3 region has 16 residues. CDR1 is SGHRS and CDR2 is YFSETQ in the germline V gene. CDR3 bases: TGCGCCAGCAGCTCAGGACTAGCGGGGGATCGGGAGACCCAGTACTTC. This codes for CASSSGLAGDRETQYF.

The chain is built from TRBV11-3 and TRBJ2-3, with D possibly being TRBD1 or TRBD2 (6 bases each). The CDR3 spans 15 residues. The germline V gene encodes CDR1 SGHNT and CDR2 YENEEA. V lost 1 base and J lost 2, with 10 bases in between. DNA of the CDR3: TGTGCCAGCAGCTTAGGTGGGGGGCTCACAGATACGCAGTATTTT. It yields the protein CASSLGGGLTDTQYF.

CDR3 residues: CASSQRDRGDYYGYTF. The CDR3 DNA reads TGCGCCAGCAGCCAACGGGACAGGGGTGATTACTATGGCTACACCTTC. The chain carries TRBV4-1 and TRBJ1-2, with 10 bases lining up with TRBD1. The CDR3 runs to 16 residues. Germline V gene data show CDR1 as MGHRA and CDR2 as YSYEKL. The junction had 6 bases not matched to a gene; V was cut back by 2 bases and J by 3 bases.

The chain combines TRBV6-5 with TRBJ1-2, with 8 bases aligning to TRBD1. The ends lost 2 bases at V and 6 bases at J; junction bases unmatched: 5. Germline CDR1 reads MNHEY; CDR2 reads SVGAGI. This CDR3 contains 14 residues. The DNA for the CDR3 is TGTGCCAGCAGTTACCCAGGGGGCAGGGATGGCTACACCTTC. Translation: CASSYPGGRDGYTF.

This clone was counted between two and nine times. The V gene is TRBV19, the J gene TRBJ2-5; TRBD2 agrees at 7 bases. V shed 3 bases and J 10 bases; nucleotides not matched to a gene: 5. Germline V lookup: CDR1 LNHDA, CDR2 SQIVND (reference sequence). The CDR3 covers 12 residues. The CDR3 protein is CASSMGGIGQYF. The CDR3 region has the DNA TGTGCCAGTAGTATGGGGGGGATTGGCCAGTACTTC.

This clone was seen just once. This chain joins TRBV2 and TRBJ2-7; D tentatively fits TRBD1 or TRBD2 (6 bases each). V shed 8 bases and J shed 5 bases, with 16 bases lying between them. This CDR3 contains 13 residues. Germline V gene lookup returns CDR1 SNHLY and CDR2 FYNNEI. CDR3 DNA: TGTGCCAGCCGGGGGCATCTCCTTGACGAGCAGTACTTC. Translating it yields CASRGHLLDEQYF.

V usage is TRBV7-3 and J usage is TRBJ2-7; tentative D call: TRBD1 (6 bases). This CDR3 is 14 amino acids long. Germline assignment: CDR1 SGHTA and CDR2 FQGTGA. Trimming shortened V by 3 bases and J by 6 bases, and 15 bases separated the two germline ends. CDR3 loop: CASSLRTDSSEQYF. CDR3 in DNA: TGTGCCAGCAGCTTGAGGACAGACTCGAGCGAGCAGTACTTC.

J is TRBJ2-6 and V is TRBV6-5; D not certain. V gave up 2 bases and J gave up 2 bases, with 7 bases separating them. CDR3 size: 15 residues. Germline CDR1 MNHEY, CDR2 SVGAGI. The CDR3 nucleotides are TGTGCCAGCAGTTACGGAGAGGCTGGGGCCAACGTCCTGACTTTC. Translation: CASSYGEAGANVLTF.

The V gene is TRBV27, the J gene TRBJ2-3; D is perhaps TRBD2 (7 bases). CDR1 is MNHEY, CDR2 SMNVEV, per germline (reference sequence). CDR3 length equals 14 residues. CDR3 nucleotides: TGTGCATTTCTAAGGTGGGGGGGCATAGATACGCAGTATTTT. This encodes CAFLRWGGIDTQYF.

This chain links TRBV5-1 with TRBJ2-1; TRBD2 is a possible D gene (6 bases). The CDR3 totals 16 residues. The germline V gene encodes CDR1 SGHRS and CDR2 YFSETQ. V was cut by 4 bases and J by 4 bases, with 18 bases left in between. The chain's CDR3 is CASSAGVGGPYNEQFF. Written as DNA, the CDR3 is TGCGCCAGCAGCGCGGGCGTGGGGGGACCATACAATGAGCAGTTCTTC.

The V and J genes are TRBV7-2 and TRBJ1-1; D remains ambiguous. Trimming pared 5 bases from V and 7 bases from J, leaving 11 bases between. Germline CDR1 reads SGHTA; CDR2 reads FQGNSA. The CDR3 loop spans 12 amino acids. The CDR3: CASSPSPLEAFF. The CDR3, as DNA: TGTGCCAGCAGCCCCTCGCCCCTTGAAGCTTTCTTT.

The chain links TRBV7-2 to TRBJ2-3; a possible D gene is TRBD2 (6 bases). The CDR3 spans 16 residues. Trimming left V 5 bases short and J 5 bases short, with 20 bases between. Per germline, CDR1 SGHTA and CDR2 FQGNSA. The CDR3 region is CASSQSGLTAGDTQYF. The CDR3 DNA follows: TGTGCCAGCAGCCAATCAGGACTAACCGCGGGAGATACGCAGTATTTT.

This clone showed up just a few times. V gene TRBV6-4 combines with J gene TRBJ1-1, with D tentatively TRBD1 (5 bases). The CDR3 extends over 13 amino acids. The germline gives CDR1 MRHNA, CDR2 SNTAGT. V was clipped by 5 bases and J by 8 bases, with 15 bases between them. CDR3 nucleotides: TGTGCCAGCAGTCGGGACTGGGCGGGAGAAGCTTTCTTT. The encoded protein is CASSRDWAGEAFF.

This rearrangement joins TRBV11-3 to TRBJ1-1; D perhaps matches TRBD1 (6 bases). Germline V gives CDR1 SGHNT, CDR2 YENEEA. V lost 5 bases to trimming and J lost 4 bases, with 11 bases between them. The CDR3 sequence is 13 residues long. CDR3 protein: CASSLDRTTEAFF. The CDR3 DNA reads TGTGCCAGCAGCCTTGACAGGACCACTGAAGCTTTCTTT. Combining the CDR3 with reference TRBV11-3 and TRBJ1-1 gives the whole variable domain EAGVVQSPRYKIIEKKQPVAFWCNPISGHNTLYWYLQNLGQGPELLIRYENEEAVDDSQLPKDRFSAERLKGVDSTLKIQPAELGDSAVYLCASSLDRTTEAFFGQGTRLTVV.

This CDR3 reads CASSGQRGYEQYF. Here the CDR3 DNA reads TGTGCCAGCAGCGGCCAAAGGGGTTACGAGCAGTACTTC. J is TRBJ2-7 and V is TRBV7-2; D possibly corresponds to TRBD1 (5 bases). This CDR3 spans 13 amino acids. Germline CDR1 SGHTA, CDR2 FQGNSA. Trimming took 5 bases from V and 4 from J, leaving 12 bases between them.

The chain recombines TRBV4-2 with TRBJ2-3; TRBD2 is a possible D gene (7 bases). This CDR3 is 17 amino acids long. V dropped 4 bases and J dropped 0 bases, with 17 bases sitting between them. Germline values: CDR1 LGHNA, CDR2 YNFKEQ. CDR3 nucleotide sequence: TGTGCCAGCAGCCTAGGGGGGGCCTCAGGAAGCACAGATACGCAGTATTTT. Translated: CASSLGGASGSTDTQYF.

V and J are TRBV28 and TRBJ2-7, with TRBD1 as a possible D gene (5 bases). V lost 6 bases to trimming and J lost 5 bases, with 17 bases between them. This CDR3 region has 14 residues. CDR1 and CDR2 from the germline V gene are MDHEN and SYDVKM. The CDR3 nucleotides are TGTGCCAGCAGCCGCCTCGGACATATGAACGAGCAGTACTTC. Protein sequence: CASSRLGHMNEQYF.

This sequence joins TRBV6-5 and TRBJ1-4; the D gene is possibly TRBD1 (5 bases). The CDR3 extends over 16 amino acids. Germline V CDR1 and CDR2: MNHEY, SVGAGI. Trimming took off 4 bases at V and 0 bases at J, with 12 bases between the two ends. The CDR3: CASSSTRQTTNEKLFF. CDR3 DNA sequence: TGTGCCAGCAGTTCGACCCGACAGACAACTAATGAAAAACTGTTTTTT.